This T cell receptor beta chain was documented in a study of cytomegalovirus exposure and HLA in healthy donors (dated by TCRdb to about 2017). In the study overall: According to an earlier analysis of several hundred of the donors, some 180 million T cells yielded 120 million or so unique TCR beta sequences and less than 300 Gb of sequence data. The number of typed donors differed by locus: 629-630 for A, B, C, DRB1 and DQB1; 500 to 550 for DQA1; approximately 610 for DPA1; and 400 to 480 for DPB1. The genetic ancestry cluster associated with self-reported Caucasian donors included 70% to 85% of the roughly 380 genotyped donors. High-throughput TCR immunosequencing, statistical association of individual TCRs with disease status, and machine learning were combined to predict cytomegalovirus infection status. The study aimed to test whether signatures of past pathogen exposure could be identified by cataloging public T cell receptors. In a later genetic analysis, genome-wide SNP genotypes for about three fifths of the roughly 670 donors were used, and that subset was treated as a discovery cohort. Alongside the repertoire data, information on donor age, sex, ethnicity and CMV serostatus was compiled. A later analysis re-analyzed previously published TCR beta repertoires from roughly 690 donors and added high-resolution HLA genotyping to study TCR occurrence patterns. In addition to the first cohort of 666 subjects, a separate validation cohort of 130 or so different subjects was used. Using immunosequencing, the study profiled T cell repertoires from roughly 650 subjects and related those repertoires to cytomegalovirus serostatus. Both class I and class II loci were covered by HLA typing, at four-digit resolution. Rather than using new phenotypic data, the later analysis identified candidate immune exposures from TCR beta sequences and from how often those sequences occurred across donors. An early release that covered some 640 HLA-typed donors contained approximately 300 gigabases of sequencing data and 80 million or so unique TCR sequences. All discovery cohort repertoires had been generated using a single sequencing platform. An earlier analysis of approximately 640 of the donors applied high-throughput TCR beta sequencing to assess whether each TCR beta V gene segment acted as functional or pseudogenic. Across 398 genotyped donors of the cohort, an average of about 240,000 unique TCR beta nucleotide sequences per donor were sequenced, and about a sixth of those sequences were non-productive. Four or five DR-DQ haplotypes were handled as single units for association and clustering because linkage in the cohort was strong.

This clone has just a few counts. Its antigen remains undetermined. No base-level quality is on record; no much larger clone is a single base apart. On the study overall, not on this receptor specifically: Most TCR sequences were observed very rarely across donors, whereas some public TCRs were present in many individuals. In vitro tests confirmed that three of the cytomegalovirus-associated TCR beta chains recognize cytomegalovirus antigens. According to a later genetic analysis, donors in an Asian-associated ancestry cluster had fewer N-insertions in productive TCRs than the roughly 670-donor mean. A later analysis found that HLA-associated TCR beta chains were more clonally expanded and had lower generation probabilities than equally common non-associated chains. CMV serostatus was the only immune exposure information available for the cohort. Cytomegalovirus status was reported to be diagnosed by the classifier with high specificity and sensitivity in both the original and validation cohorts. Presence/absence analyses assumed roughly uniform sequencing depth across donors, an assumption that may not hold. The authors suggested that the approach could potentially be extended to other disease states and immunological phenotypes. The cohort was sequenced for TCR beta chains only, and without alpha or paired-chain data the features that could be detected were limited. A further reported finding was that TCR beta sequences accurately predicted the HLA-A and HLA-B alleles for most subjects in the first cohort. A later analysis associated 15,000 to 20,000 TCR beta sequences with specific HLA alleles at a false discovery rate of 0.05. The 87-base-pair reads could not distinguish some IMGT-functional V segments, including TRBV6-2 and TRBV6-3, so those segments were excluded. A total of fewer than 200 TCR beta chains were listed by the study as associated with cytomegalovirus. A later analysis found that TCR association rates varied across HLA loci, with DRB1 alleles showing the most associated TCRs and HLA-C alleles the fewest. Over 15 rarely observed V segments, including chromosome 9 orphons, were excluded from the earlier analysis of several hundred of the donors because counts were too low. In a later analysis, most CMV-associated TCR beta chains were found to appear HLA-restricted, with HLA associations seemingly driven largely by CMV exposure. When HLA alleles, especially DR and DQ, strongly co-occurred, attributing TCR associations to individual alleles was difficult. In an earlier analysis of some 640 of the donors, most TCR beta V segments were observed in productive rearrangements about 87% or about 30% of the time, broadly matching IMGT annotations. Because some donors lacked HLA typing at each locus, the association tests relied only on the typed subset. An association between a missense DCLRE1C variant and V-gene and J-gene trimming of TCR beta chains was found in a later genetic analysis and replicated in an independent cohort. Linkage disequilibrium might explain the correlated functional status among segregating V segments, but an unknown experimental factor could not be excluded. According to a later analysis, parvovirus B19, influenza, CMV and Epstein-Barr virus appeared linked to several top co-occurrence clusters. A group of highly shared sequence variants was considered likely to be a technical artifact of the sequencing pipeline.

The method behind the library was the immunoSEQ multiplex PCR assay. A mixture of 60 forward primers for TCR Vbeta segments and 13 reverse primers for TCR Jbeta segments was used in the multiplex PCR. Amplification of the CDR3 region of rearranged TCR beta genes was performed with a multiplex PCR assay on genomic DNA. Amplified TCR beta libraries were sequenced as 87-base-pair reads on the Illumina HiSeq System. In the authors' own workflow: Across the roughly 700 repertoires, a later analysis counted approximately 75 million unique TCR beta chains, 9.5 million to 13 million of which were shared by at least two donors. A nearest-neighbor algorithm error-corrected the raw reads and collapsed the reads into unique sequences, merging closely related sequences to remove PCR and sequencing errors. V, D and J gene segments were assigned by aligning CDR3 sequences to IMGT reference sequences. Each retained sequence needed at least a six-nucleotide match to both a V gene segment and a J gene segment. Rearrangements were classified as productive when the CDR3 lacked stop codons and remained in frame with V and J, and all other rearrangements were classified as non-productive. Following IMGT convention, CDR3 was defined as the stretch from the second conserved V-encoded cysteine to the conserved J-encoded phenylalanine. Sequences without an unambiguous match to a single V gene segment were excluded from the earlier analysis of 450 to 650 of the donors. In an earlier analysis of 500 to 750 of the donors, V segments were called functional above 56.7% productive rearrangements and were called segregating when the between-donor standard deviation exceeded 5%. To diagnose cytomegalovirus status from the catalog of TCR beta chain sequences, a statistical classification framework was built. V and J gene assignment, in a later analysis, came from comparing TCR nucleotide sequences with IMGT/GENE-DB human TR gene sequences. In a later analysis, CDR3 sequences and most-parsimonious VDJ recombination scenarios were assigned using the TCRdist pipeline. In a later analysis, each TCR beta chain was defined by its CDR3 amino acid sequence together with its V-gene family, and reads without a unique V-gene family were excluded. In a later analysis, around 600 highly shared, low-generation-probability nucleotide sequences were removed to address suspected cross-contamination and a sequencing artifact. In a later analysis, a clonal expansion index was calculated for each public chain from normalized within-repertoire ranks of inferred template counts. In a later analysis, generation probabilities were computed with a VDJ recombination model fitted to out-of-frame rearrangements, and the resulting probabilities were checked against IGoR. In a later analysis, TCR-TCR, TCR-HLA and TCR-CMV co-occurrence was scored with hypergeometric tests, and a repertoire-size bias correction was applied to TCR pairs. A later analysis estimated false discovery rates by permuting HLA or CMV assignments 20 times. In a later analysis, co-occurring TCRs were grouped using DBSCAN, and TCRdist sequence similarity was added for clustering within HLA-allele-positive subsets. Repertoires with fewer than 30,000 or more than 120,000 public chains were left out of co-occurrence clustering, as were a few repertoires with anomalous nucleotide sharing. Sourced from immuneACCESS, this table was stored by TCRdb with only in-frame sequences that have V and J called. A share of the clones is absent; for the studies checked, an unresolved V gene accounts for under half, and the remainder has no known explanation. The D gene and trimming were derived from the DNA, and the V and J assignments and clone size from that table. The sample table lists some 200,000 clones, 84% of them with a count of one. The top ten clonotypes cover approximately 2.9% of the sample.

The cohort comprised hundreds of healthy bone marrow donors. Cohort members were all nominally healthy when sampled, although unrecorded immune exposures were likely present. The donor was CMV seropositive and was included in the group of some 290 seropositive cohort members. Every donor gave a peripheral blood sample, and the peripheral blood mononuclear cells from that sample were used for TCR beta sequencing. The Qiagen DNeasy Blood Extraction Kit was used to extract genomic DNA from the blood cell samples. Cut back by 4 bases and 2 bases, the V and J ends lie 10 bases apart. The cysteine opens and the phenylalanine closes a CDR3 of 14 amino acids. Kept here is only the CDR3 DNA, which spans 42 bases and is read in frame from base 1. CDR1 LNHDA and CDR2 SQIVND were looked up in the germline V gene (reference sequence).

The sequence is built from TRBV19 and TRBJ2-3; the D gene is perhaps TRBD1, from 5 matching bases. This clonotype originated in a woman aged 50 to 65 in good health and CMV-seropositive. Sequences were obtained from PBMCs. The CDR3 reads CASSTQGSTDTQYF. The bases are TGTGCCAGTAGTACCCAGGGATCCACAGATACGCAGTATTTT.